The text below deals with one T cell receptor (beta chain). Germline values: CDR1 SNHLY, CDR2 FYNNEI. Unmatched junction bases numbered 7, after V lost 0 bases and J lost 3 bases. The CDR3 totals 16 residues. The data belong to a study of blood T cell repertoires in COVID-19. Assay: immunoSEQ multiplex PCR; the TCRdb copy retains only in-frame clones and omits some. The top ten hold around 1.1% of the sample, which has about 190,000 clones, 70% to 90% seen once. Sequencing was carried out using peripheral blood. The TCR sequence derives from a man under 40 with acute or convalescent COVID-19. The chain employs TRBV2 and TRBJ2-5; 7 bases map to TRBD1. CDR3 in amino acids: CASSEASRDREETQYF. The DNA of the CDR3 is TGTGCCAGCAGTGAAGCTTCAAGGGACAGAGAAGAGACCCAGTACTTC.